This T cell receptor beta chain originates from a study of shared clonotypes between healthy human individuals. Study-wide results and caveats: In several donors, around 5.5% of naive CD4 clonotypes appeared in common. Specimens sampled were limited to blood, with tissue repertoires likely differing. Inspection by rarefaction showed sorted-subset sequencing to be incomplete despite large depth.

A word on this clone: Its target is unknown.

Generated by immunoSEQ multiplex PCR, the TCRdb table keeps only in-frame clones and is missing some. The sample gives some 2 million clones, roughly 94% of which show up once; more than 0.95% is in the top ten. V was trimmed by 5 bases and J by 2 bases, leaving 28 bases between them. CDR1 SGHRS and CDR2 YFSETQ come from the germline V gene. This CDR3 has 19 amino acids. CD8 cells classed as naive were CD45RO-negative and positively selected for CCR7, excluding terminally differentiated effector memory CD45RA+ cells. Each sample came from a Caucasian adult donor living in Nashville, Tennessee. Sequencing input: naive CD8+ T cells sorted from blood. The V call is TRBV5-1, the J call TRBJ2-5; D remains ambiguous. The sequence came from a man younger than 35 in good health. CDR3 nucleotides: TGCGCCAGCAGTTCCCTGCCTCGGACCCCCCGCTTAACACAAGAGACCCAGTACTTC. It specifies CASSSLPRTPRLTQETQYF.